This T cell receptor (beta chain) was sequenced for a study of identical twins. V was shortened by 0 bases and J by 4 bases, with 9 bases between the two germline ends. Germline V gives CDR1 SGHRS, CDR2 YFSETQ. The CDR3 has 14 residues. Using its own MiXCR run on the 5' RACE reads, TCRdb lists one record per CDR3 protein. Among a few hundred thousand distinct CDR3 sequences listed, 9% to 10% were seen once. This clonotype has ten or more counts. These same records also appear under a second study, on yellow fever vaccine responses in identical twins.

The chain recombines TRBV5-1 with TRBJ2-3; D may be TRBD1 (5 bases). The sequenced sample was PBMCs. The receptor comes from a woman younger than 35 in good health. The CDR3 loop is CASSLGGLSDTQYF. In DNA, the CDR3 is TGCGCCAGCAGCTTGGGGGGCCTATCAGATACGCAGTATTTT.